This record concerns one TCR beta chain sequence. Its antigen is not yet known. This specimen comes from a study of cytomegalovirus exposure and HLA in healthy donors (dated by TCRdb to about 2017). Describing the broader study: An earlier analysis of approximately 550 of the donors reported 250 to 350 Gb of sequence data and around 120 million unique TCR beta sequences from approximately 180 million T cells. About 280 gigabases of sequencing data and 80 million or so unique TCR sequences were included in an early release covering about 620 HLA-typed donors. Every repertoire in the discovery cohort had been generated on one and the same sequencing platform. Besides the first cohort of roughly 640 subjects, a separate validation cohort made up of some 110 different subjects was used. Roughly 5 DR-DQ haplotypes were handled as single units for association and clustering because linkage in the cohort was strong. A later genetic analysis took genome-wide SNP genotypes for about 60% of the roughly 670 donors and used that subset as a discovery cohort. To predict cytomegalovirus infection status, the study combined high-throughput TCR immunosequencing, statistical association of individual TCRs with disease status, and machine learning. The study profiled the T cell repertoires of under 700 subjects by immunosequencing and related them to cytomegalovirus serostatus. In an earlier analysis of about 590 of the donors, high-throughput TCR beta sequencing was used to judge whether each TCR beta V gene segment behaved as functional or pseudogenic. The number of donors typed differed by locus, with about 629-640 for A, B, C, DRB1 and DQB1, roughly 550 for DQA1, over 600 for DPA1, and approximately 470 for DPB1. The study aimed to test whether signatures of past pathogen exposure could be identified by cataloging public T cell receptors. A later analysis re-examined previously published TCR beta repertoires from 610 or so donors and added high-resolution HLA genotyping to investigate patterns of TCR occurrence. Alongside the repertoire data, information on donor age, sex, ethnicity and CMV serostatus was compiled. In the later analysis, no new phenotypic data were used to find candidate immune exposures; instead, reliance was placed on TCR beta sequences and their occurrence across donors. Of the roughly 400 genotyped donors, 75% to 85% were placed in the genetic ancestry cluster associated with self-reported Caucasian donors. Among almost 400 genotyped donors of the cohort, an average of approximately 250,000 unique TCR beta nucleotide sequences were sequenced per donor, about a sixth of them non-productive. Both class I and class II loci were covered by HLA typing, at four-digit resolution. Study-level results and caveats: Immune exposure information for the cohort was limited to CMV serostatus. The classifier was reported to diagnose cytomegalovirus status with high specificity and sensitivity in both the original and validation cohorts. A further reported finding was that TCR beta sequences accurately predicted the HLA-A and HLA-B alleles for most subjects in the first cohort. A later analysis found that HLA-associated TCR beta chains were more clonally expanded and had lower generation probabilities than equally common non-associated chains. The study listed 150 to 200 TCR beta chains as associated with cytomegalovirus. Most TCR sequences were observed very rarely across donors, whereas some public TCRs were present in many individuals. In an earlier analysis of about 600 of the donors, most TCR beta V segments appeared in productive rearrangements about 87% or about 30% of the time, broadly matching IMGT annotations. Specific HLA alleles were associated with some 15,000 TCR beta sequences at a false discovery rate of 0.05 in a later analysis. Because HLA typing was unavailable for some donors at each locus, only the typed subset was used in association tests. Some IMGT-functional V segments, including TRBV6-2 and TRBV6-3, could not be distinguished by the 87-base-pair reads and were therefore excluded. The sequencing pipeline was judged likely to have produced a cluster of highly shared sequence variants as a technical artifact. A later analysis found that TCR association rates varied across HLA loci, with DRB1 alleles showing the most associated TCRs and HLA-C alleles the fewest. When HLA alleles, especially DR and DQ, strongly co-occurred, TCR associations were difficult to assign to individual alleles. V-gene and J-gene trimming of TCR beta chains was associated with a missense DCLRE1C variant in a later genetic analysis, and the association was replicated in an independent cohort. Most CMV-associated TCR beta chains appeared to be HLA-restricted in a later analysis, and the HLA associations seemed to be driven largely by CMV exposure. Several of the top co-occurrence clusters appeared to be linked to parvovirus B19, influenza, CMV and Epstein-Barr virus, according to a later analysis. According to the authors, the approach could potentially be generalized to other disease states and immunological phenotypes. In this cohort, only TCR beta chains were sequenced, and detectable features were limited by the absence of alpha or paired-chain data. Roughly uniform sequencing depth across donors was assumed in presence/absence analyses, although this assumption may not hold. A later genetic analysis reported fewer N-insertions in productive TCRs among donors in an Asian-associated ancestry cluster than the roughly 620-donor mean. The earlier analysis of some 540 of the donors excluded 15 to 20 rarely observed V segments, including chromosome 9 orphons, because counts were too low. In vitro tests confirmed that a few of the cytomegalovirus-associated TCR beta chains recognize cytomegalovirus antigens. Linkage disequilibrium might explain the correlated functional status among segregating V segments, but an unknown experimental factor could not be excluded.

The cohort was made up of approximately 700 healthy bone marrow donors. Cohort members were all nominally healthy when sampled, although unrecorded immune exposures were likely present. The donor tested CMV seronegative, placing the donor among the approximately 360 seronegative members of the cohort. Every donor gave a peripheral blood sample, and the peripheral blood mononuclear cells from that sample were used for TCR beta sequencing. The Qiagen DNeasy Blood Extraction Kit was used to extract genomic DNA from the blood cell samples. V and J are trimmed by 1 base and 4 bases, and the gene matches miss 5 bases of the junction. Including the terminal cysteine and phenylalanine, the CDR3 comprises 16 residues. CDR3 DNA only is kept here, 48 bases in frame from base 1. The CDR1 and CDR2 encoded by the germline V gene are SGHDT and YYEEEE. Receptor libraries were prepared by the immunoSEQ multiplex PCR assay. For the multiplex PCR, a mixture combining 60 forward primers for TCR Vbeta segments and 13 reverse primers for TCR Jbeta segments was used. The CDR3 region of rearranged TCR beta genes was amplified from genomic DNA by a multiplex PCR assay. On the Illumina HiSeq System, the amplified TCR beta libraries were sequenced as 87-base-pair reads. Under the source paper's analysis protocol: A later analysis counted about 80 million unique TCR beta chains across the 550 to 750 repertoires, and roughly 9.9 million of these chains were shared by at least two donors. Raw reads were error-corrected and collapsed into unique sequences by a nearest-neighbor algorithm in which closely related sequences were merged to remove PCR and sequencing errors. V, D and J gene segments were assigned by aligning CDR3 sequences to IMGT reference sequences. For a sequence to be retained, at least a six-nucleotide match to both a V gene segment and a J gene segment was required. A rearrangement counted as productive if the CDR3 had no stop codons and remained in frame with V and J, and every other rearrangement counted as non-productive. CDR3 was defined according to IMGT convention as the region running from the second conserved V-encoded cysteine to the conserved J-encoded phenylalanine. The earlier analysis of around 640 of the donors excluded sequences that lacked an unambiguous match to a single V gene segment. In an earlier analysis of 450 to 700 of the donors, V segments were called functional above 56.7% productive rearrangements and were called segregating when the between-donor standard deviation exceeded 5%. To diagnose cytomegalovirus status from the catalog of TCR beta chain sequences, a statistical classification framework was built. In a later analysis, V and J genes were assigned by comparing TCR nucleotide sequences against IMGT/GENE-DB human TR gene sequences. Using the TCRdist pipeline, a later analysis assigned CDR3 sequences along with most-parsimonious VDJ recombination scenarios. In a later analysis, each TCR beta chain was defined by its CDR3 amino acid sequence together with its V-gene family, and reads without a unique V-gene family were excluded. A later analysis removed several hundred highly shared, low-generation-probability nucleotide sequences to deal with suspected cross-contamination and a sequencing artifact. For each public chain, a later analysis derived a clonal expansion index from normalized ranks of inferred template counts within each repertoire. A later analysis computed generation probabilities with a VDJ recombination model fitted to out-of-frame rearrangements, and checked the results against IGoR. A later analysis scored TCR-TCR, TCR-HLA and TCR-CMV co-occurrence with hypergeometric tests, applying a repertoire-size bias correction to TCR pairs. In a later analysis, false discovery rates were estimated by permuting HLA or CMV assignments 20 times. In a later analysis, co-occurring TCRs were grouped with DBSCAN, and TCRdist sequence similarity was added when clustering was performed within HLA-allele-positive subsets. Repertoires with fewer than 30,000 or more than 120,000 public chains, plus five repertoires with anomalous nucleotide sharing, were excluded from co-occurrence clustering. The source is immuneACCESS, and TCRdb retained only in-frame sequences with V and J called. Part of the clones is not carried over; for the studies checked, unresolved V genes explain less than half of this, and the remainder is unexplained. V, J and clone size are taken as reported in that table, and D and trimming were inferred from the DNA itself. The sample's clone listing holds 80,000 or so clones. Of the sample, around 1.2% is held by the ten largest clones.

This clonotype originated in a woman aged 25 to 39 in good health and CMV-seronegative. Source material: PBMCs. Recombination connected TRBV5-6 to TRBJ2-2; a stretch of 9 junction bases matches TRBD1. The nucleotide sequence is TGTGCCAGCAGCTTGTATGACAGGGGGTTCACCGGGGAGCTGTTTTTT. This translates into CASSLYDRGFTGELFF.